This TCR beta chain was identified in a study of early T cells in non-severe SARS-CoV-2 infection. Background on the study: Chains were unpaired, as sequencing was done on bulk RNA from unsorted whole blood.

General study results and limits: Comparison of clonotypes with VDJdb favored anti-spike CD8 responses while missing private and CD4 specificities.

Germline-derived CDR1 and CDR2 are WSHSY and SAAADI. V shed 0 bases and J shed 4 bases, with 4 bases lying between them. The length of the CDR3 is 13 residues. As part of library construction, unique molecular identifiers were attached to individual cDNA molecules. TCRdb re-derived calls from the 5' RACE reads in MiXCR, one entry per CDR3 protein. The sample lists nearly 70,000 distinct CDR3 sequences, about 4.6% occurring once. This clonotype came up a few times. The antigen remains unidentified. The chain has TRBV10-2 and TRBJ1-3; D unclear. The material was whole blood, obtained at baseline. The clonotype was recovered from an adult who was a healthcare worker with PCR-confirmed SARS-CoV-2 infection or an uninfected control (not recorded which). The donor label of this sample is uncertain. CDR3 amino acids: CASSESTGNTIYF. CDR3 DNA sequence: TGCGCCAGCAGTGAGTCGACGGGAAACACCATATATTTT.